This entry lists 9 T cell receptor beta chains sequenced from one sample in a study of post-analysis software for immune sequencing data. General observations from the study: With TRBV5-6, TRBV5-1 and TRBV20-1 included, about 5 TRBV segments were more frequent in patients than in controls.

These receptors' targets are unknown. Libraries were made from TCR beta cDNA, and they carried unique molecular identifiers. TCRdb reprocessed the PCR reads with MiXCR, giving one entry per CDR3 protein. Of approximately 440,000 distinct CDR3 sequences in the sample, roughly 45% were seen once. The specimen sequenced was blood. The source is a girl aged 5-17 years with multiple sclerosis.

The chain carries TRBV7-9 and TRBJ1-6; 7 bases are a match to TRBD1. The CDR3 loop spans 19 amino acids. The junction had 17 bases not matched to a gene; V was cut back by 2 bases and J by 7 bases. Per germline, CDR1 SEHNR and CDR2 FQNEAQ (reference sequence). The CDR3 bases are TGTGCCAGCAGCTTATTTCTGGGACAGCCCGATTATGGGAATTCACCCCTCCACTTT. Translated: CASSLFLGQPDYGNSPLHF.

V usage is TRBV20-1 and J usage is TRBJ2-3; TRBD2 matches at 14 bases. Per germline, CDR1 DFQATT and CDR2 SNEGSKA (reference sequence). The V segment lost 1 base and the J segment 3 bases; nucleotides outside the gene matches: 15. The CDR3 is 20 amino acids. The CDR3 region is CSARVFVQGLAGVRTDTQYF. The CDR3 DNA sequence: TGCAGTGCTAGAGTCTTTGTTCAGGGACTAGCGGGAGTCCGGACAGATACGCAGTATTTT.

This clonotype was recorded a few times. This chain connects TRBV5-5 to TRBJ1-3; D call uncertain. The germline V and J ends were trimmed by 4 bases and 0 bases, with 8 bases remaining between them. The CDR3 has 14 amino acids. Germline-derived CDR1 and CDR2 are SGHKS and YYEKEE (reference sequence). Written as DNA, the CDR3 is TGTGCCAGCAGCCATGAGGTCTCTGGAAACACCATATATTTT. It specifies CASSHEVSGNTIYF.

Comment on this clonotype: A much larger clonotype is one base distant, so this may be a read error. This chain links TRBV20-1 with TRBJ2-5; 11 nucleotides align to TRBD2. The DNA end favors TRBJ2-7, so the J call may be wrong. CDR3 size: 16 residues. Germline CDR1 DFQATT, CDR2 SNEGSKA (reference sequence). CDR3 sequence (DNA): TGCAGTGCTAGCGGGACTAGCGGTCCCCAAGCCCACGAGCAGTACTTC. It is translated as CSASGTSGPQAHEQYF.

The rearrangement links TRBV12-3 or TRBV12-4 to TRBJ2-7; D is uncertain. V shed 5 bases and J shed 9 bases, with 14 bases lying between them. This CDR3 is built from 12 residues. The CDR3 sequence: CASSPTTLGQYF. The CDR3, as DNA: TGTGCCAGCAGTCCTACGACCCTTGGGCAGTACTTC.

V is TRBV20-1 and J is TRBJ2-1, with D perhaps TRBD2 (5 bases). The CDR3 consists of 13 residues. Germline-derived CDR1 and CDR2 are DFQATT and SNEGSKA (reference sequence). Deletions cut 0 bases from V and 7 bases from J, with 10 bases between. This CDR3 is CSARDRTGNEQFF. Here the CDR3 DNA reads TGCAGTGCTAGAGATAGGACTGGGAATGAGCAGTTCTTC.

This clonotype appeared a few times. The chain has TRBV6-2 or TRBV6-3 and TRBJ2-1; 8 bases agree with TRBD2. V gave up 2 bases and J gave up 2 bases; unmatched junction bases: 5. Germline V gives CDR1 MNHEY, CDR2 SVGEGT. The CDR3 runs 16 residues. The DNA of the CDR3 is TGTGCCAGCAGTTACGTTGGAGCGGGGGCCTACAATGAGCAGTTCTTC. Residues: CASSYVGAGAYNEQFF.

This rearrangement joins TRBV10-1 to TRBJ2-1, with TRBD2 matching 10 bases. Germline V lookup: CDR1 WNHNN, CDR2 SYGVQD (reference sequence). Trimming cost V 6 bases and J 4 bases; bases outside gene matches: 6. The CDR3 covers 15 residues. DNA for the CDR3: TGCGCCAGCAGCGAATCTAGCGGGGGTTACAATGAGCAGTTCTTC. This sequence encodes CASSESSGGYNEQFF.

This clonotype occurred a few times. CDR3 loop: CSAAPPEAFF. The CDR3, as DNA: TGCAGTGCCGCGCCACCTGAAGCTTTCTTT. This rearrangement joins TRBV20-1 to TRBJ1-1, with unresolved D. V lost 6 bases and J lost 6, with 8 bases in between. Germline CDR1 DFQATT, CDR2 SNEGSKA (reference sequence). The CDR3 is made up of 10 amino acids.